In this sample, the clone carrying this T cell receptor beta chain turned up many times. This sample is drawn from a study of T-cell reconstitution after alpha-beta-depleted transplantation in children. Construction of the TCRbeta library involved unique molecular identifiers. One entry per CDR3 protein, called by TCRdb with MiXCR from the PCR reads. Among some 640,000 distinct CDR3 sequences listed, 15% to 20% were seen once. This CDR3 is built from 15 residues. CDR1 and CDR2 from the germline V gene are DFQATT and SNEGSKA (reference sequence). The V end was cut by 0 bases, the J end by 0 bases, with 11 bases between.

This sequence joins TRBV20-1 and TRBJ1-1; D gene uncertain. Sequenced material: PBMCs from the stem cell graft donor, taken from the stem cell graft. The receptor was derived from a human donor who donated a stem cell graft to a child with acute myeloid leukemia. In DNA, the CDR3 is TGCAGTGCTAGAGATCATAGAACCATGAACACTGAAGCTTTCTTT. This encodes CSARDHRTMNTEAFF.